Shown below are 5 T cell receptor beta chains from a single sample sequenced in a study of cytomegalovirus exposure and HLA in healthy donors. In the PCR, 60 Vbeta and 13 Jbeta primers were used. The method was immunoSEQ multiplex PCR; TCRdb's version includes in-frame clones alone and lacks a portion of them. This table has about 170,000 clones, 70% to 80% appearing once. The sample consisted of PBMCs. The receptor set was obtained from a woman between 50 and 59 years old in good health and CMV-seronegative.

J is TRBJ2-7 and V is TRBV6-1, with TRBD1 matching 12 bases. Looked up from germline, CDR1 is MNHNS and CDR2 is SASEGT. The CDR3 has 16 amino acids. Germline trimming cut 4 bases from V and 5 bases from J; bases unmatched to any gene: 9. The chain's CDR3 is CASSGAGTGGKNEQYF. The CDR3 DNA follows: TGTGCCAGCAGTGGAGCCGGGACAGGGGGCAAGAACGAGCAGTACTTC.

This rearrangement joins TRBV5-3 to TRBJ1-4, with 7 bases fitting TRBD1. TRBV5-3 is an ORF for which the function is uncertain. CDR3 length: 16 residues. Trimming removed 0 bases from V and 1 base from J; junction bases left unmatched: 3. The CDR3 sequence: CARSLDRGETNEKLFF. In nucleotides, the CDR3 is TGTGCCAGAAGCTTGGACAGGGGAGAAACTAATGAAAAACTGTTTTTT.

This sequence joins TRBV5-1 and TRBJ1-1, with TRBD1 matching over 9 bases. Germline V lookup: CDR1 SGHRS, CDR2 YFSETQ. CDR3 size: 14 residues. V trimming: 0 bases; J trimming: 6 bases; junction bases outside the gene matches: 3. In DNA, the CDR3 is TGCGCCAGCAGCTTGGGACAGGGGGACTCTGAAGCTTTCTTT. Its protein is CASSLGQGDSEAFF.

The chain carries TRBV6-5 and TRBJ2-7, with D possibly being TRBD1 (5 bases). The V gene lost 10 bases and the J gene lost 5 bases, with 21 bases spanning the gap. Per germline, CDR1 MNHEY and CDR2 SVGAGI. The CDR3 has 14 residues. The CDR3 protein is CATQQTGRVDEQYF. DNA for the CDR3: TGTGCCACCCAGCAAACAGGCCGGGTGGACGAGCAGTACTTC.

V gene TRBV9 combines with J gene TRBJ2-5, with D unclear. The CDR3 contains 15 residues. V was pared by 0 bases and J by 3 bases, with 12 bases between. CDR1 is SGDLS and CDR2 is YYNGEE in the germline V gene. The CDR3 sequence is CASSVEGIGEETQYF. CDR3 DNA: TGTGCCAGCAGCGTAGAAGGAATCGGAGAAGAGACCCAGTACTTC.